This T cell receptor beta chain is from a study of identical twins. Findings and caveats of the study: Conclusions came from cross-sectional statistical analysis, not from following the same donors. With abundant cord blood beta clonotypes, insertions were fewer; memory repertoires showed no such pattern.

After template switching added a universal primer site, the resulting cDNA carried unique molecular identifiers. TCRdb called the 5' RACE reads again in MiXCR, with one record for every CDR3 protein. Here the sample spans around 960,000 distinct CDR3 sequences, over 9% being singletons. The CDR3 is 15 amino acids. CDR1 MDHEN and CDR2 SYDVKM come from the germline V gene. The V gene end was trimmed by 2 bases and the J gene end by 5 bases; junction bases not matched to a gene: 8. The sample holds many counts of this clonotype. No antigen is known for it. A further study also used this sample, focusing on yellow fever vaccine responses in identical twins.

The sequence came from a woman under 30 in good health. Sequenced sample: PBMCs. J is TRBJ2-5 and V is TRBV28; 7 bases map to TRBD2. The CDR3 sequence: CASSLGGGPRETQYF. The DNA of the CDR3 is TGTGCCAGCAGTTTAGGGGGAGGGCCTCGGGAGACCCAGTACTTC. Drawing the rest from reference TRBV28 and TRBJ2-5, the complete variable domain is DVKVTQSSRYLVKRTGEKVFLECVQDMDHENMFWYRQDPGLGLRLIYFSYDVKMKEKGDIPEGYSVSREKKERFSLILESASTNQTSMYLCASSLGGGPRETQYFGPGTRLLVL.